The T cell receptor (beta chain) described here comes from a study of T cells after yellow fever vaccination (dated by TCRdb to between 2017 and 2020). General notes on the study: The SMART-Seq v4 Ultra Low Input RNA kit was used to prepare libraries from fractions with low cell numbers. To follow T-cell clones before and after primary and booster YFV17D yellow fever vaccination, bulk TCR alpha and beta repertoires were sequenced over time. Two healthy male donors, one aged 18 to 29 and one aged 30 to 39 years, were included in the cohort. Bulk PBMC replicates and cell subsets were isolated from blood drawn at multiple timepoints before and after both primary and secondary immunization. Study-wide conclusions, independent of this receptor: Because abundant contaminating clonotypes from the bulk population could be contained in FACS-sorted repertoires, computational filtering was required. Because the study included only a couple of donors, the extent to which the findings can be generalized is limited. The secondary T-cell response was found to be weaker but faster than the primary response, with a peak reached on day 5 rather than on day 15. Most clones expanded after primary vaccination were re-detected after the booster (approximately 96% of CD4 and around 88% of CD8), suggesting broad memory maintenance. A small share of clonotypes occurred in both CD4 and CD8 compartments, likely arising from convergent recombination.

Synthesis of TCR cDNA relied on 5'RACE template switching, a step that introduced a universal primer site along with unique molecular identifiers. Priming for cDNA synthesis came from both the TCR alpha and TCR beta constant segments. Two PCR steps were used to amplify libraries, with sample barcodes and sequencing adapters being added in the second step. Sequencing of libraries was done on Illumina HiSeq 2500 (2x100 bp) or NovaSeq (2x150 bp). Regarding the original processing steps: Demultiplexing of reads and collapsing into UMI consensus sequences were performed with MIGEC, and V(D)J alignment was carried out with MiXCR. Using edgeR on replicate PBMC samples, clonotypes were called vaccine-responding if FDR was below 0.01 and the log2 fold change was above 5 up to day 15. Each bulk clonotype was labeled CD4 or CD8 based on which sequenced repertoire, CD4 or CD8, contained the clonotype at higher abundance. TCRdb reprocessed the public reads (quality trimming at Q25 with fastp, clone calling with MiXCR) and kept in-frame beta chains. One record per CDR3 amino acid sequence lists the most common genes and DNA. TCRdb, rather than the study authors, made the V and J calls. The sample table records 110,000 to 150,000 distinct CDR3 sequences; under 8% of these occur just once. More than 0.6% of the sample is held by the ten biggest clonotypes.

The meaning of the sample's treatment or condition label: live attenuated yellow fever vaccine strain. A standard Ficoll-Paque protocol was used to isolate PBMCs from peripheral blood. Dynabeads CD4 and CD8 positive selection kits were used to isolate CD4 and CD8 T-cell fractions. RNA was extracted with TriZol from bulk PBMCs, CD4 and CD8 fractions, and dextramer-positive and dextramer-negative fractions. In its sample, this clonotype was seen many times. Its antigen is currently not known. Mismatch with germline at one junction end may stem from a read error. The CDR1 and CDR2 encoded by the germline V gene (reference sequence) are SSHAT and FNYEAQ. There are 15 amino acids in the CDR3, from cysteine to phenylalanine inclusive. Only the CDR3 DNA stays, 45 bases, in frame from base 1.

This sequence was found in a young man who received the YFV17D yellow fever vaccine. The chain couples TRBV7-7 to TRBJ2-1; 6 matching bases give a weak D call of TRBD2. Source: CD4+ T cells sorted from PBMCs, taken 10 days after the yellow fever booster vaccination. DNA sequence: TGTGCTAGCAGCCCAGAGGGTCGGGAGTTTGATGAGCAGTTCTTC. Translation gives CASSPEGREFDEQFF.